The 17 T cell receptor beta chains below were found in one sample sequenced in a study of lymphopenia after photon versus proton radiotherapy. The protocol was immunoSEQ multiplex PCR, while the TCRdb copy is restricted to in-frame clones and leaves out a portion. Of about 15,000 clones listed, over 75% are singletons. The specimen comprised peripheral blood, sampled from a patient treated with proton-based radiotherapy. The source of these receptors is a man aged 65 to 79 with pancreatic cancer.

This clone was picked up one time. This chain connects TRBV19 to TRBJ2-2, with 7 positions matching TRBD2. The V gene end was trimmed by 3 bases and the J gene end by 6 bases; junction bases not matched to a gene: 4. CDR3 length: 14 amino acids. Germline assignment: CDR1 LNHDA and CDR2 SQIVND (reference sequence). In nucleotides, the CDR3 is TGTGCCAGTAGTATTCGGGGGGAGTCCGGGGAGCTGTTTTTT. Its translation: CASSIRGESGELFF.

The chain joins TRBV9 to TRBJ2-5, with 11 bases that match TRBD2. The CDR3 totals 16 residues. J gave up 3 bases and V 4 bases, and 8 bases lay outside the gene matches. Germline V CDR1 and CDR2: SGDLS, YYNGEE. CDR3 DNA sequence: TGTGCCAGCAGCAGGACTAGCGGGTTCTCAAAAGAGACCCAGTACTTC. Residues: CASSRTSGFSKETQYF. Full variable domain (missing parts from reference TRBV9 and TRBJ2-5): DSGVTQTPKHLITATGQRVTLRCSPRSGDLSVYWYQQSLDQGLQFLIQYYNGEERAKGNILERFSAQQFPDLHSELNLSSLELGDSALYFCASSRTSGFSKETQYFGPGTRLLVL.

V and J are TRBV7-9 and TRBJ2-7; 8 bases align to TRBD1. CDR1 is SEHNR and CDR2 is FQNEAQ in the germline V gene (reference sequence). The CDR3 is 14 residues long. V was pared by 5 bases and J by 3 bases, with 6 bases of the junction left unmatched. The CDR3 coding sequence is TGTGCCAGCAGCCCCCGGGACAGGCTCTACGAGCAGTACTTC. It specifies CASSPRDRLYEQYF.

The genes are TRBV11-2 and TRBJ2-5; D perhaps matches TRBD2 (5 bases). CDR1 and CDR2 from the germline V gene are SGHAT and FQNNGV. V was shortened by 1 base and J by 4 bases, with 19 bases between the two germline ends. The CDR3 covers 17 residues. CDR3 in DNA: TGTGCCAGCAGCTTAGGTGTAGGGAGATTTTTGGGAGAGACCCAGTACTTC. Amino acid sequence: CASSLGVGRFLGETQYF. The entire variable domain, with the rest obtained from reference TRBV11-2 and TRBJ2-5, is as follows: EAGVAQSPRYKIIEKRQSVAFWCNPISGHATLYWYQQILGQGPKLLIQFQNNGVVDDSQLPKDRFSAERLKGVDSTLKIQPAKLEDSAVYLCASSLGVGRFLGETQYFGPGTRLLVL.

The J gene is TRBJ2-2, the V gene TRBV9; TRBD1 matches at 7 bases. Trimming at V came to 2 bases and at J to 2 bases, leaving 6 bases not matched to a gene. CDR3 length: 16 amino acids. Per germline, CDR1 SGDLS and CDR2 YYNGEE. Here the CDR3 DNA reads TGTGCCAGCAGCGTTAAAACAGGGGATAACACCGGGGAGCTGTTTTTT. Encoded protein: CASSVKTGDNTGELFF.

The chain is built from TRBV5-1 and TRBJ2-7; 8 positions match TRBD2. Trimming cost V 1 base and J 5 bases; bases outside gene matches: 8. The CDR3 loop spans 15 amino acids. Per germline, CDR1 SGHRS and CDR2 YFSETQ. The DNA for the CDR3 is TGCGCCAGCAGCTTGTCCCGCGGGGGGCCCGACGAGCAGTACTTC. Translation gives CASSLSRGGPDEQYF.

V is TRBV18 and J is TRBJ2-7; either TRBD1 or TRBD2 may fit D (5 bases each). Per the germline V gene, CDR1 is KGHSH and CDR2 is LQKENI. The CDR3 is 14 amino acids. The V end lost 3 bases, the J end lost 2 bases, and 11 bases lay between the germline ends. This CDR3 reads CASSPGRGTYEQYF. The CDR3 nucleotides are TGTGCCAGCTCACCGGGACGGGGAACCTACGAGCAGTACTTC. Full variable domain (missing parts from reference TRBV18 and TRBJ2-7): NAGVMQNPRHLVRRRGQEARLRCSPMKGHSHVYWYRQLPEEGLKFMVYLQKENIIDESGMPKERFSAEFPKEGPSILRIQQVVRGDSAAYFCASSPGRGTYEQYFGPGTRLTVT.

This chain connects TRBV18 to TRBJ2-7; D gene ambiguous. The CDR3 has 12 amino acids. V dropped 2 bases and J dropped 2 bases, with 4 bases sitting between them. Germline V gene lookup returns CDR1 KGHSH and CDR2 LQKENI. DNA for the CDR3: TGTGCCAGCTCACCAGTTACCTACGAGCAGTACTTC. Its translation is CASSPVTYEQYF. The complete variable domain, with remaining parts taken from reference TRBV18 and TRBJ2-7, reads NAGVMQNPRHLVRRRGQEARLRCSPMKGHSHVYWYRQLPEEGLKFMVYLQKENIIDESGMPKERFSAEFPKEGPSILRIQQVVRGDSAAYFCASSPVTYEQYFGPGTRLTVT.

The V gene is TRBV5-1, the J gene TRBJ2-6, with 7 bases lining up with TRBD1. The V gene end was trimmed by 5 bases and the J gene end by 3 bases; junction bases not matched to a gene: 2. The CDR3 loop spans 14 amino acids. CDR1 and CDR2 from the germline V gene are SGHRS and YFSETQ. CDR3 region: CASSTGVGANVLTF. As DNA, the CDR3 is TGCGCCAGCAGTACAGGGGTTGGGGCCAACGTCCTGACTTTC.

The rearrangement links TRBV25-1 to TRBJ1-2; 8 bases align to TRBD1. The germline CDR1 and CDR2 sequences are MGHDK and SYGVNS. The CDR3 loop spans 13 amino acids. The V and J ends lost 5 bases and 6 bases, in that order; junction bases with no gene match: 5. The CDR3 loop is CASSKMTGDGYTF. As DNA, the CDR3 is TGTGCCAGCAGTAAGATGACAGGGGATGGCTACACCTTC.

The gene calls are TRBV6-1 and TRBJ1-2; D is uncertain. The CDR3 has 13 residues. V was cut by 2 bases and J by 3 bases, with 7 bases left in between. Germline V gene sequence: CDR1 MNHNS, CDR2 SASEGT. This CDR3 is CASSESGDYGYTF. DNA for the CDR3: TGTGCCAGCAGTGAATCGGGCGACTATGGCTACACCTTC.

The rearrangement uses TRBV4-1 and TRBJ1-1; 8 positions agree with TRBD1. The germline CDR1 and CDR2 sequences are MGHRA and YSYEKL. Trimming at V came to 0 bases and at J to 1 base, leaving 7 bases not matched to a gene. The CDR3 is 17 residues long. CDR3 bases: TGCGCCAGCAGCCAAGACAGGGGGCGATTATCGAACACTGAAGCTTTCTTT. Amino acid sequence: CASSQDRGRLSNTEAFF.

There are a few counts of this clone. The V and J genes are TRBV11-2 and TRBJ1-6; D might be TRBD1 (5 bases). Trimming took 8 bases from V and 7 from J, leaving 12 bases between them. This CDR3 spans 13 amino acids. Germline V gene lookup returns CDR1 SGHAT and CDR2 FQNNGV. The CDR3 DNA follows: TGTGCCAGCGGGGGGGTTCGGAATTCACCCCTCCACTTT. This encodes CASGGVRNSPLHF. Filled out from reference TRBV11-2 and TRBJ1-6, the complete variable domain reads EAGVAQSPRYKIIEKRQSVAFWCNPISGHATLYWYQQILGQGPKLLIQFQNNGVVDDSQLPKDRFSAERLKGVDSTLKIQPAKLEDSAVYLCASGGVRNSPLHFGNGTRLTVT.

The chain has TRBV30 and TRBJ1-2; no definite D call. The germline gives CDR1 GTSNPN, CDR2 SVGIG (reference sequence). The CDR3 covers 13 residues. With 3 bases removed from V and 0 bases from J, the gap between germline ends came to 8 bases. Here the CDR3 DNA reads TGTGCCTGGAGGGTTTCAGCTAACTATGGCTACACCTTC. Protein: CAWRVSANYGYTF.

This clone was counted a single time. The V call is TRBV29-1, the J call TRBJ1-2; D remains ambiguous. Between the trimmed V and J ends, which lost 3 bases and 1 base, there was a span of 12 bases. Germline loops: CDR1 SQVTM, CDR2 ANQGSEA. The CDR3 covers 14 residues. CDR3 sequence reads: CSVETPRINYGYTF. The CDR3 nucleotides read TGCAGCGTTGAGACCCCGAGGATTAACTATGGCTACACCTTC.

This chain links TRBV30 with TRBJ1-1; perhaps TRBD1 as D (6 bases). Deletions cut 3 bases from V and 8 bases from J, with 10 bases between. Germline lookup yields CDR1 GTSNPN and CDR2 SVGIG (reference sequence). The CDR3 consists of 11 residues. CDR3 sequence reads: CAWSQDSEAFF. The CDR3 region has the DNA TGTGCCTGGAGCCAGGACAGCGAAGCTTTCTTT.

The V call is TRBV9, the J call TRBJ1-6; 7 nucleotides agree with TRBD1. CDR1 and CDR2 from the germline V gene are SGDLS and YYNGEE. V lost 0 bases to trimming and J lost 7 bases; unmatched junction nucleotides: 1. The CDR3 totals 14 residues. The CDR3 is CASSVGQGNSPLHF. The CDR3 bases are TGTGCCAGCAGCGTAGGACAGGGAAATTCACCCCTCCACTTT.